The 3 T cell receptor beta chains in this list originate from one sample, sequenced in a study of spatial heterogeneity in lung cancer. TCRdb redid the calling of the 5' RACE reads with MiXCR, one entry per CDR3 protein. This sample has 5,900 or so distinct CDR3 sequences, with around a third found just once. Time point meaning: sample taken at primary tumor resection. Sequencing covered unsorted whole RNA taken from tumor, nontumor lung or frozen PBMC. Sequenced material: PBMCs, taken at surgery. All receptors derive from a female donor with early-stage non-small cell lung cancer.

This clonotype turned up a few times. A library prepared for alpha chains yielded this beta chain as an off-target read; its size is of little meaning. This rearrangement joins TRBV7-8 to TRBJ2-7, with D perhaps TRBD2 (6 bases). The V gene's germline CDR1 is SGHVS and CDR2 FQNEAQ. The CDR3 totals 18 residues. Trimming took off 5 bases at V and 2 bases at J, with 25 bases between the two ends. The CDR3 is CASSPRPSRSGLTYEQYF. The CDR3 DNA reads TGTGCCAGCAGCCCCCGCCCGAGTCGGAGCGGGTTAACCTACGAGCAGTACTTC.

About this clonotype itself: Found in a library prepared for alpha chains, this beta chain is an off-target read, and its abundance has little meaning. The genes are TRBV6-1 and TRBJ2-1; TRBD2 agrees at 9 bases. Germline V gives CDR1 MNHNS, CDR2 SASEGT. This CDR3 is 15 amino acids long. J gave up 3 bases and V 10 bases, and 10 bases lay outside the gene matches. This CDR3 reads CATSGLAGIYNEQFF. The DNA of the CDR3 is TGTGCCACCTCGGGTCTAGCGGGGATCTACAATGAGCAGTTCTTC.

With regard to this clonotype: A library prepared for alpha chains yielded this beta chain as an off-target read; its size is of little meaning. This chain uses TRBV10-3 with TRBJ2-5; TRBD2 aligns across 9 bases. Per germline, CDR1 ENHRY and CDR2 SYGVKD. V lost 7 bases and J lost 0; bases outside the gene matches: 3. This CDR3 is built from 14 residues. CDR3: CAIKASGDQETQYF. The CDR3 nucleotides read TGTGCCATCAAGGCTAGCGGGGACCAAGAGACCCAGTACTTC.